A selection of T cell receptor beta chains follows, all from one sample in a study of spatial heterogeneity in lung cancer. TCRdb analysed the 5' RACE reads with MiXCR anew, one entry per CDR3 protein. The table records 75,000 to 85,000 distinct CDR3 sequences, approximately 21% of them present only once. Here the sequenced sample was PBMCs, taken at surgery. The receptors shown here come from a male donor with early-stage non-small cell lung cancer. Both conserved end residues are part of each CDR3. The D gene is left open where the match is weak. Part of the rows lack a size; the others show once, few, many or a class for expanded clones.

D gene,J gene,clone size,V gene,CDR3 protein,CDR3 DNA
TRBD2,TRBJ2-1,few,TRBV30,CAWSFLADLYNEQFF,TGTGCCTGGAGTTTCCTAGCGGATTTATACAATGAGCAGTTCTTC
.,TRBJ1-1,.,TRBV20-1,CSAPRTDMNTEAFF,TGCAGTGCTCCAAGGACAGACATGAACACTGAAGCTTTCTTT
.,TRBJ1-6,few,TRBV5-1,CASSPTENYNSPLHF,TGCGCCAGCAGCCCGACAGAGAACTATAATTCACCCCTCCACTTT
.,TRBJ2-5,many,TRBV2,CASREQETQYF,TGTGCCAGCAGGGAACAAGAGACCCAGTACTTC
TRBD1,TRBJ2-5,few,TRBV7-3,CASSLNRGETQYF,TGTGCCAGCAGCTTAAACAGGGGAGAGACCCAGTACTTC
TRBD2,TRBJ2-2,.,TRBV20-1,CSASPSGGSNTGELFF,TGCAGTGCTAGCCCTAGCGGGGGGTCGAACACCGGGGAGCTGTTTTTT
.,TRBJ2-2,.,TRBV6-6,CASSTGLPSGELFF,TGTGCCAGCAGTACAGGACTGCCCAGCGGGGAGCTGTTTTTT
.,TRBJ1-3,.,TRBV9,CASSVDSSGNTIYF,TGTGCCAGCAGCGTAGACAGCTCTGGAAACACCATATATTTT
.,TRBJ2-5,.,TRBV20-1,CSARSLQETQYF,TGCAGTGCTAGAAGTCTGCAAGAGACCCAGTACTTC
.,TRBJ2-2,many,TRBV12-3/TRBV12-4,CASSLGTPATGELFF,TGTGCCAGCAGCCTCGGGACACCCGCCACCGGGGAGCTGTTTTTT
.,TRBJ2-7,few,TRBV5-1,CASSWNRAGSYEQYF,TGCGCCAGCAGCTGGAACCGGGCGGGCTCCTACGAGCAGTACTTC
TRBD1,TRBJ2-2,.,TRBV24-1,CATSGDRAGELFF,TGTGCCACCAGTGGGGACAGGGCCGGGGAGCTGTTTTTT
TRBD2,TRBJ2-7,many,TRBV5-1,CASSRPTSGVYEQYF,TGCGCCAGCAGCCGTCCGACTAGCGGAGTCTACGAGCAGTACTTC
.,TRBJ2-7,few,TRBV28,CASSLSVPYEQYF,TGTGCCAGCAGTTTATCAGTGCCCTACGAGCAGTACTTC
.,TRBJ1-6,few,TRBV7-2,CASSLGTYNSPLHF,TGTGCCAGCAGCTTGGGAACCTATAATTCACCCCTCCACTTT
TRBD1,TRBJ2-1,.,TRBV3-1,CASSPGQGGYNEQFF,TGTGCCAGCAGCCCGGGACAGGGAGGATACAATGAGCAGTTCTTC
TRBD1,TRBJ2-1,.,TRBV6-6,CASSYRQGYNEQFF,TGTGCCAGCAGTTACCGACAGGGGTACAATGAGCAGTTCTTC
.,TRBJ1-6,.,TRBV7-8,CASSSDGAGNNSPLHF,TGTGCCAGCAGCTCCGATGGGGCGGGGAATAATTCACCCCTCCACTTT
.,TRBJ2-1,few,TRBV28,CASTTYAHNNEQFF,TGTGCCAGTACAACCTACGCGCACAACAATGAGCAGTTCTTC
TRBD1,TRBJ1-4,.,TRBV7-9,CASSLGAGGNEKLFF,TGTGCCAGCAGCTTAGGCGCAGGGGGTAATGAAAAACTGTTTTTT
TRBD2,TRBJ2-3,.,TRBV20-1,CSARTRAGVGVGTQYF,TGCAGTGCTAGAACCCGAGCGGGAGTCGGGGTAGGGACGCAGTATTTT
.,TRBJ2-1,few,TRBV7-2,CASSLLNTEVDEQFF,TGTGCCAGCAGCTTATTGAACACGGAGGTCGATGAGCAGTTCTTC
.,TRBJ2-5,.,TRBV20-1,CSARDGLPGIQETQYF,TGCAGTGCTAGAGATGGTCTGCCGGGAATCCAAGAGACCCAGTACTTC
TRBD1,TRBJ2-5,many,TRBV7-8,CASSRDSLETQYF,TGTGCCAGCAGCCGGGACAGCTTAGAGACCCAGTACTTC
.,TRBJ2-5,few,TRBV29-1,CSASGETQYF,TGCAGCGCCTCGGGAGAGACCCAGTACTTC
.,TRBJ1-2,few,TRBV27,CASSDDISYGYTF,TGTGCCAGCAGTGACGACATTTCCTATGGCTACACCTTC
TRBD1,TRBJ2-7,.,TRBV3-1,CASSGRDRAAYEQYF,TGTGCCAGCAGCGGTCGGGACAGGGCGGCCTACGAGCAGTACTTC
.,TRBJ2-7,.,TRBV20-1,CSARPSSAFSDSYEQYF,TGCAGTGCTAGACCTTCCTCAGCTTTTAGCGACTCCTACGAGCAGTACTTC
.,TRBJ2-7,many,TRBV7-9,CASSLEDTQEQYF,TGTGCCAGCAGCTTAGAGGACACCCAGGAGCAGTACTTC
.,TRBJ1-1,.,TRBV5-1,CASSLAPRTLGDTEAFF,TGCGCCAGCAGCTTGGCCCCGCGGACCCTAGGGGACACTGAAGCTTTCTTT
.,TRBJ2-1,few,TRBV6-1,CASSALDEQFF,TGTGCCAGCAGTGCTCTCGATGAGCAGTTCTTC
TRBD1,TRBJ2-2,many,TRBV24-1,CATSDSGTADNGELFF,TGTGCCACCAGTGATTCCGGGACAGCCGATAACGGGGAGCTGTTTTTT
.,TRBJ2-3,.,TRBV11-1,CASSFKAVLLDTQYF,TGTGCCAGCAGCTTTAAAGCGGTTTTGTTAGATACGCAGTATTTT
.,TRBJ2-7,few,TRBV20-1,CSAGSGALSGEQYF,TGCAGTGCTGGGTCAGGGGCCCTTTCGGGTGAGCAGTACTTC
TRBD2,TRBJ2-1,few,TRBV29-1,CSVALAGVGFSYNEQFF,TGCAGCGTTGCGCTAGCGGGAGTGGGGTTCTCCTACAATGAGCAGTTCTTC
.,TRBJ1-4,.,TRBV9,CASSVKGDVGEKLFF,TGTGCCAGCAGCGTAAAAGGGGACGTAGGCGAAAAACTGTTTTTT
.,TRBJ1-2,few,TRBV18,CASSPPGPNYGYTF,TGTGCCAGCTCACCACCGGGACCCAACTATGGCTACACCTTC
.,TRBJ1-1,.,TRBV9,CASSVGQLNTEAFF,TGTGCCAGCAGCGTAGGGCAGTTAAACACTGAAGCTTTCTTT
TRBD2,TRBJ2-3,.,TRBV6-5,CASSYGSGASTDTQYF,TGTGCCAGCAGTTACGGTAGCGGGGCTAGCACAGATACGCAGTATTTT
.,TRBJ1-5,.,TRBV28,CASSPTRTAGNQPQHF,TGTGCCAGCAGCCCAACCCGGACAGCTGGGAATCAGCCCCAGCATTTT
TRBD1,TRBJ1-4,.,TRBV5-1,CASSTSGTGVEKLFF,TGCGCCAGCAGCACCTCCGGGACAGGGGTTGAAAAACTGTTTTTT
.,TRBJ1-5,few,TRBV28,CASSDNQPQHF,TGTGCCAGCAGTGATAATCAGCCCCAGCATTTT
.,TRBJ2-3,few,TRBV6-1,CASSEAVGDFQTDTQYF,TGTGCCAGCAGTGAAGCGGTTGGGGACTTCCAAACAGATACGCAGTATTTT
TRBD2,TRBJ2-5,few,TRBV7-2,CASSPPSGGGKETQYF,TGTGCCAGCAGCCCACCTAGCGGGGGGGGTAAAGAGACCCAGTACTTC
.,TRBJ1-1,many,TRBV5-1,CASSETLNTEAFF,TGCGCCAGCAGTGAGACATTGAACACTGAAGCTTTCTTT
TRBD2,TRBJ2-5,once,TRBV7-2,CASRTSVGETQYF,TGTGCCAGCAGAACTAGCGTCGGAGAGACCCAGTACTTC
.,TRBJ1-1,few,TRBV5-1,CASSPDEGRGTEAFF,TGCGCCAGCAGCCCGGATGAGGGGAGAGGGACTGAAGCTTTCTTT
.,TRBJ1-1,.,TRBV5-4,CASSPFETVNTEAFF,TGTGCCAGCAGCCCCTTCGAGACCGTGAACACTGAAGCTTTCTTT
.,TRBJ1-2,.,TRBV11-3,CASSFGRTAPQGYTF,TGTGCCAGCAGCTTCGGACGAACCGCCCCCCAGGGCTACACCTTC
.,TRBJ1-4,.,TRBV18,CASSPRGSSTNEKLFF,TGTGCCAGCTCACCGCGCGGCAGTTCAACTAATGAAAAACTGTTTTTT
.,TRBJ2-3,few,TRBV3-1,CASSPYLASARSTDTQYF,TGTGCCAGCAGCCCTTACTTAGCTAGCGCCCGCAGCACAGATACGCAGTATTTT
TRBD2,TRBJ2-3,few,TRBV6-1,CASSVKSGRTDTQYF,TGTGCCAGCAGTGTCAAAAGCGGGAGGACAGATACGCAGTATTTT
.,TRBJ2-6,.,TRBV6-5,CASSYEMSGANVLTF,TGTGCCAGCAGTTATGAGATGTCCGGGGCCAACGTCCTGACTTTC
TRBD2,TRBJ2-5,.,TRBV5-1,CASSIGTSGRARTQYF,TGCGCCAGCAGCATCGGGACTAGCGGGAGAGCGAGAACCCAGTACTTC
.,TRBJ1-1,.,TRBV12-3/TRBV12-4,CASSLQDGGDTEAFF,TGTGCCAGCAGTCTCCAGGACGGAGGGGACACTGAAGCTTTCTTT
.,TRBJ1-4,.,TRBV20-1,CSASRAVGEKLFF,TGCAGTGCTAGTAGGGCGGTTGGGGAAAAACTGTTTTTT